What follows describes a single TCR beta chain. The sample comes from a study of OX40 agonist ivuxolimab in advanced cancers. About the research overall: Prior anti-PD-1, anti-PD-L1 or anti-CTLA-4 therapy did not bar entry, and more than 35% had some.

V was pared by 6 bases and J by 6 bases, with 8 bases of the junction left unmatched. The CDR3 spans 15 residues. The germline V gene encodes CDR1 WSHSY and CDR2 SAAADI. Assay used: immunoSEQ multiplex PCR; TCRdb lists only in-frame clones, some missing. The sample has roughly 86,000 clones; 90% to 95% are singletons. J is TRBJ2-2 and V is TRBV10-2; TRBD2 aligns across 9 bases. This receptor was identified in an adult with an advanced solid tumor such as melanoma, head and neck, liver or kidney cancer. The specimen was CD4+ or CD8+ T cells sorted from blood, collected in a trial of the OX40 agonist ivuxolimab. CDR3 region: CASREGTSLSGELFF. The CDR3 DNA reads TGCGCCAGCAGAGAAGGGACTAGCTTGTCCGGGGAGCTGTTTTTT.